Included here is one TCR beta chain sequence, with context. What it binds is not known. TCRdb called the reads again in MiXCR, with one record for every CDR3 protein. Here the sample spans hundreds of thousands of distinct CDR3 sequences, about 28% being singletons. CDR3 size: 15 residues. Deletions cut 3 bases from V and 0 bases from J, with 9 bases between. CDR1 and CDR2 (germline): SGHTA, FQGNSA. The data stem from a study of T cell repertoires in cytomegalovirus infection. Study-level background: Alongside well-studied HLA-B-restricted CMV epitopes, recently identified HLA-C-restricted CMV epitopes were also used. Public TCR beta signatures were indicative of both CMV infection and a matching HLA type.

Overall study findings and caveats: Cumulative frequency of public TCR beta families picked out carriers of CMV plus the relevant HLA. Ex vivo responses were dominated by HLA-C-restricted CMV-specific TCR beta clonotypes.

This sequence joins TRBV7-2 and TRBJ1-3; D remains ambiguous. Sequencing used cultured PBMCs, obtained from culture after CMV antigen stimulation. This TCR came from a human donor in good health (CMV status not recorded). Some clones in this sample may be carry-over from other donors' samples. This chain's CDR3 is CASSLVVNSGNTIYF. The CDR3 DNA follows: TGTGCCAGCAGCTTGGTTGTGAACTCTGGAAACACCATATATTTT.